Listed below are T cell receptor beta chains from one sample, sequenced in a study of blood T cell repertoires in COVID-19. Assay: immunoSEQ multiplex PCR; the TCRdb copy retains only in-frame clones and omits some. The data show about 270,000 clones, 80% to 90% seen once. Sequenced: peripheral blood. These receptors originate from a woman aged 70-85 years with COVID-19, enrolled during active disease. Each CDR3 is given with its conserved first and last residue. The order of the fields is D gene, CDR3 length, V gene, clone size, J gene, CDR3 protein, CDR3 DNA. D genes are given only for firm matches. Rows give clone size only sometimes, using once, few, many, or a class for an expanded clone.

>-|16|TRBV24-1|-|TRBJ2-3
CATITEGTASTDTQYF
TGTGCCACCATTACGGAGGGGACTGCTAGCACAGATACGCAGTATTTT
>-|12|TRBV27|-|TRBJ2-7
CASSQVYYEQYF
TGTGCCAGCAGTCAGGTTTACTACGAGCAGTACTTC
>-|14|TRBV4-1|-|TRBJ1-5
CASSQERSNQPQHF
TGCGCCAGCAGCCAAGAGAGGAGCAATCAGCCCCAGCATTTT
>TRBD1|14|TRBV11-2|-|TRBJ1-2
CASRRQGGIYGYTF
TGTGCCAGCAGGAGACAGGGGGGTATCTATGGCTACACCTTC
>-|13|TRBV6-5|-|TRBJ1-1
CASRADSYTEAFF
TGTGCCAGCAGGGCTGACAGTTACACTGAAGCTTTCTTT
>-|16|TRBV5-1|-|TRBJ2-2
CASSVQGLRNTGELFF
TGCGCCAGCAGCGTACAGGGTTTAAGGAACACCGGGGAGCTGTTTTTT
>-|11|TRBV7-3|-|TRBJ2-1
CASSSGVRKFF
TGTGCCAGCAGCTCAGGGGTTAGAAAGTTCTTC
>-|14|TRBV29-1|-|TRBJ2-5
CSVRRDSYQETQYF
TGCAGCGTTAGGCGGGACAGTTACCAAGAGACCCAGTACTTC
>-|13|TRBV19|-|TRBJ2-7
CASSPGQNYEQYF
TGTGCCAGTAGTCCCGGACAGAACTACGAGCAGTACTTC
>-|15|TRBV2|-|TRBJ2-2
CASSEAGRAAGELFF
TGTGCCAGCAGTGAAGCAGGCAGGGCGGCCGGGGAGCTGTTTTTT
>TRBD2|18|TRBV5-8|-|TRBJ2-3
CASPQGLAGASSTDTQYF
TGTGCCAGCCCTCAAGGCCTAGCGGGCGCGTCTAGCACAGATACGCAGTATTTT
>-|11|TRBV5-6|-|TRBJ2-7
CASSAEYEQYF
TGTGCCAGCAGCGCAGAATACGAGCAGTACTTC
>-|12|TRBV18|-|TRBJ1-1
CASSGENTEAFF
TGTGCCAGCTCTGGAGAGAACACTGAAGCTTTCTTT
>-|13|TRBV5-1|-|TRBJ1-1
CASSLAGPNEAFF
TGCGCCAGCAGCTTGGCAGGGCCGAATGAAGCTTTCTTT
>TRBD2|12|TRBV24-1|-|TRBJ2-1
CATSPAGDEQFF
TGTGCCACCAGTCCCGCGGGGGATGAGCAGTTCTTC
>-|15|TRBV9|-|TRBJ1-3
CASSAADSSGNTIYF
TGTGCCAGCAGCGCAGCCGACAGCTCTGGAAACACCATATATTTT
>-|15|TRBV11-2|-|TRBJ2-7
CASSRSNTRSYEQYF
TGTGCCAGCAGCCGAAGCAACACTAGGTCCTACGAGCAGTACTTC
>-|16|TRBV19|-|TRBJ1-6
CASSLSMGSYNSPLHF
TGTGCCAGTAGTCTGTCTATGGGGAGCTATAATTCACCCCTCCACTTT
>TRBD1|16|TRBV9|-|TRBJ2-3
CASSPSPTGGTDTQYF
TGTGCCAGCAGCCCTAGCCCCACAGGGGGAACAGATACGCAGTATTTT
>TRBD1|14|TRBV19|-|TRBJ1-1
CASSSGQGWDEAFF
TGTGCCAGTTCCTCGGGACAGGGGTGGGATGAAGCTTTCTTT
>-|13|TRBV7-2|-|TRBJ2-2
CASAPPPGGELFF
TGTGCCTCCGCGCCTCCCCCGGGGGGGGAGCTGTTTTTT
>-|12|TRBV5-6|-|TRBJ1-1
CASMRLNTEAFF
TGTGCCAGCATGAGGCTGAACACTGAAGCTTTCTTT
>TRBD1|15|TRBV19|once|TRBJ2-1
CASSFPDRGFGEQFF
TGTGCCAGTAGTTTTCCGGACAGGGGATTTGGTGAGCAGTTCTTC
>-|14|TRBV5-1|-|TRBJ1-2
CASSTGEGSYGYTF
TGCGCCAGCTCGACAGGAGAAGGGAGCTATGGCTACACCTTC
>TRBD1|14|TRBV5-1|-|TRBJ1-4
CASSSGQGYEKLFF
TGCGCCAGCAGCTCCGGACAGGGTTATGAAAAACTGTTTTTT
>TRBD2|14|TRBV6-5|-|TRBJ2-1
CASSYAGGPYEQFF
TGTGCCAGCAGTTATGCGGGGGGGCCGTATGAGCAGTTCTTC
>TRBD1|12|TRBV6-5|-|TRBJ1-2
CASRTGVGGYTF
TGTGCCAGCAGGACAGGGGTGGGTGGCTACACCTTC
>TRBD2|15|TRBV5-1|-|TRBJ2-5
CASSLGTSGWETQYF
TGCGCCAGCAGCTTGGGGACTAGCGGGTGGGAGACCCAGTACTTC
>-|14|TRBV5-1|-|TRBJ2-3
CASSSSRGKDTQYF
TGCGCCAGCAGCTCCAGCAGGGGCAAAGATACGCAGTATTTT
>TRBD2|17|TRBV7-2|-|TRBJ2-7
CASSLGLAGWIQEEQYF
TGTGCCAGCAGCTTAGGACTAGCGGGGTGGATACAGGAAGAGCAGTACTTC
>TRBD1|14|TRBV5-1|few|TRBJ1-1
CASRGAGGWTEAFF
TGCGCCAGCAGAGGTGCAGGGGGCTGGACTGAAGCTTTCTTT
>TRBD1|13|TRBV3-1/TRBV3-2|once|TRBJ1-2
CASSQRTGEGYTF
TGTGCCAGCAGCCAACGGACAGGGGAGGGCTACACCTTC
>TRBD2|15|TRBV6-5|-|TRBJ2-2
CASIGGGARTGELFF
TGTGCCAGCATAGGCGGGGGGGCCAGAACCGGGGAGCTGTTTTTT
>TRBD1|13|TRBV18|-|TRBJ2-7
CASSGDRLYEQYF
TGTGCCAGCTCGGGGGACAGGCTGTACGAGCAGTACTTC
>-|16|TRBV10-2|-|TRBJ1-3
CASSESDGRPGNTIYF
TGCGCCAGCAGTGAGTCGGACGGGAGGCCGGGAAACACCATATATTTT
>-|16|TRBV5-4|-|TRBJ2-7
CASSLGGLDLSYEQYF
TGTGCCAGCAGCTTGGGGGGACTCGATTTGTCCTACGAGCAGTACTTC